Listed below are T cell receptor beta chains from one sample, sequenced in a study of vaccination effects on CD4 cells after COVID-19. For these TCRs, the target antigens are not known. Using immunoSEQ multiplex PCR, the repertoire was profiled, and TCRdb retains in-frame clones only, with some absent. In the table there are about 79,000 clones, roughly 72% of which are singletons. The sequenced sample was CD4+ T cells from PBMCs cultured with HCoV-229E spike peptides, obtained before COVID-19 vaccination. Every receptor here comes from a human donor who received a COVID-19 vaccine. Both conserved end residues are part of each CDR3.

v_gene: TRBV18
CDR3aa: CASSPDRVQPQHF

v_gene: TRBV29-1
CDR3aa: CSVVVQEQTLYYYNSPLHF

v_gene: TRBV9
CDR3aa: CASSYTGTGNTIYF

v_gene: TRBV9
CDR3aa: CASSRLDLTDTQYF

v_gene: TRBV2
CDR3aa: CAGKTGSYGYTF

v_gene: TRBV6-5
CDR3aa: CASSRYAEAFF

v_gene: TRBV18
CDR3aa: CASSPQSSGANVLTF

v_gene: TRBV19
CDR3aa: CASTRDREKGELFF

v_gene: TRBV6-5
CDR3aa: CASGLIIINSPLHF

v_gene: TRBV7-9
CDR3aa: CASSLSALNTEAFF

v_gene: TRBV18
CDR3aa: CASSLDRLGADTQYF

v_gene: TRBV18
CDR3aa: CASSRSRGVQETQYF

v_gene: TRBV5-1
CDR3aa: CASSPSKIGLNTGELFF

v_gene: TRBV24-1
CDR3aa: CATSVGVVYYGYTF

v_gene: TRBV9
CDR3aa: CASSVGSNDITDTQYF